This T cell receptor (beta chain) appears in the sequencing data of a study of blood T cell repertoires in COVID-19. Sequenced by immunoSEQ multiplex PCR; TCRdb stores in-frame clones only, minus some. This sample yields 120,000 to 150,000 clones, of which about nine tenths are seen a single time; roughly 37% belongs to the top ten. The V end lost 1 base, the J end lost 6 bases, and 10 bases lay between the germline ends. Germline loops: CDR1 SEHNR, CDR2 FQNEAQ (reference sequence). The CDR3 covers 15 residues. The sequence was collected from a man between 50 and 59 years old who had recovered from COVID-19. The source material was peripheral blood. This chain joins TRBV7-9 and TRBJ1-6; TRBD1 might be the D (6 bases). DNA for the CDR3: TGTGCCAGCAGCTTAGTAGTCAGGGGTAATTCACCCCTCCACTTT. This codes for CASSLVVRGNSPLHF. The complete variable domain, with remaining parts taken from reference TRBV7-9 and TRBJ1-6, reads DTGVSQNPRHKITKRGQNVTFRCDPISEHNRLYWYRQTLGQGPEFLTYFQNEAQLEKSRLLSDRFSAERPKGSFSTLEIQRTEQGDSAMYLCASSLVVRGNSPLHFGNGTRLTVT.